This T cell receptor (beta chain) was retrieved from a study of siplizumab effects on memory and regulatory T cells. Some clones are missing from TCRdb's copy, which holds only in-frame ones; the method was immunoSEQ multiplex PCR. The repertoire holds over 65,000 clones, with roughly 94% as singletons. About this clone itself: No antigen is known for it.

There are 16 residues in the CDR3. Germline CDR1 and CDR2: SGDLS and YYNGEE. V lost 4 bases to trimming and J lost 4 bases; unmatched junction nucleotides: 14. Findings and limits, study-wide: Naive T cells were seemingly more diverse than memory cells, and major contributions to the alloresponse seemed to be made by them. Some alloreactive sequences were traceable to unstimulated CD4+ memory cells, and siplizumab significantly reduced them. On average, around 70% of mappable alloreactive CD4+ clones were Treg-derived under siplizumab, against 25% to 30% in controls. Proliferating siplizumab-cultured Tregs lacked confirmed suppressive function.

The source material was CD8+ T cells sorted from blood. The sequence derives from a human donor in good health. The chain carries TRBV9 and TRBJ2-7, with TRBD1 matching over 7 bases. CDR3 amino acids: CASSSTTGKGQYEQYF. As DNA, the CDR3 is TGTGCCAGCAGCTCAACGACAGGGAAGGGCCAATACGAGCAGTACTTC.